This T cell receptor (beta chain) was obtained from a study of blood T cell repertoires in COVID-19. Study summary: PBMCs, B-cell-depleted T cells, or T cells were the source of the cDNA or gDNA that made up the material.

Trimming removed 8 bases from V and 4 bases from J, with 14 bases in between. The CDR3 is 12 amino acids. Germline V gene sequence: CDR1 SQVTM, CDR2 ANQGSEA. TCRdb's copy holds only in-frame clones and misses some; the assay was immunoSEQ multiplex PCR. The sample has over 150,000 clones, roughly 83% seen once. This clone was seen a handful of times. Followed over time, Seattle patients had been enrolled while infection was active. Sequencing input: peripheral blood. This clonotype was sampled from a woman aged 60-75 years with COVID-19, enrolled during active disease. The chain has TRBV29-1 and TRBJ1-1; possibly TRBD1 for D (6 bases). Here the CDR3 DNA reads TGCAGCCCCCGTCGGGACACCACTGAAGCTTTCTTT. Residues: CSPRRDTTEAFF.